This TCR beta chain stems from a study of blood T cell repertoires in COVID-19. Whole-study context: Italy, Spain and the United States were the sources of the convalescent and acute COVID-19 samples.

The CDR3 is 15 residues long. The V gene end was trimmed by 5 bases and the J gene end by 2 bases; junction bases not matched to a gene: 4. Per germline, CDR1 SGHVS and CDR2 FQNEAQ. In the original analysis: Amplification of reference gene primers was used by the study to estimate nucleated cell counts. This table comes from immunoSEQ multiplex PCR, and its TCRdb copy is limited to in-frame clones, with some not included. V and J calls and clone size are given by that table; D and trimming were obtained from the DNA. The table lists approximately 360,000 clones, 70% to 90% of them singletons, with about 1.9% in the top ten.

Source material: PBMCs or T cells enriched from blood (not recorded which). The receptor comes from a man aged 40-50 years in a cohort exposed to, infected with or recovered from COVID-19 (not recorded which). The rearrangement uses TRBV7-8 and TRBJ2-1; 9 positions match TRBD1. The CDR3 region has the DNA TGTGCCAGCAGCGACCGGGACAGGGCCTACAATGAGCAGTTCTTC. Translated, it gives CASSDRDRAYNEQFF.